This TCR beta chain is drawn from a study of CD8 T cells in Susac syndrome. Study-level results: Where Susac syndrome CD4+ T cell repertoires were concerned, no clonal expansion was evident.

V was shortened by 5 bases and J by 5 bases, with 9 bases between the two germline ends. This CDR3 comprises 11 residues. The V gene's germline CDR1 is SQVTM and CDR2 ANQGSEA. Concerning this clonotype itself: Its target is unknown.

An amount of RNA that ranged from roughly 0.45 to 1 ug was reverse transcribed with random hexamers. With immunoSEQ multiplex PCR, TCR beta CDR3 was amplified across 54 Vbeta and 13 Jbeta. MiXCR, run by TCRdb on the immunoSEQ multiplex PCR reads, gives a single entry per CDR3 protein. The profile shows some 150,000 distinct CDR3 sequences, around 96% of them singletons. The chain joins TRBV29-1 to TRBJ2-5; D is unresolved. Sequencing was done on a sample of CD4+ T cells from PBMCs. The clonotype comes from a human donor with Susac syndrome. The CDR3 DNA follows: TGCAGCGTTAGTCTGAGGGAGACCCAGTACTTC. Amino acids: CSVSLRETQYF.